The clone carrying this T cell receptor beta chain was picked up a small number of times. The antigen remains undetermined. Sorted populations all had greater than 98% purity. The sample originates from a study of beta chain features in type 1 diabetes. Findings of the study overall: More deletions and fewer insertions at VDJ junctions were seen in type 1 diabetes patients. The question of HLA type influencing TCRB rearrangement was one that remained unresolved here.

Expressed TCRB transcripts were sequenced, since all the RNA that had been isolated was reverse transcribed. Clones were sequenced by immunoSEQ multiplex PCR, and TCRdb holds only the in-frame ones, with some missing. The data hold roughly 610,000 clones, with 15% to 18% observed a single time. Sequencing was carried out using naive CD4+ T cells from blood. The receptor's source is a man aged 18 to 29 in good health.

The CDR3 region has the DNA TGTGCCAGCAGTGCGCGGGACCTAGTAAATTCACCCCTCCACTTT. Translated: CASSARDLVNSPLHF. The rearrangement links TRBV6-5 to TRBJ1-6, with D possibly matching TRBD1 (5 bases). CDR1 is MNHEY, CDR2 SVGAGI, per germline. The CDR3 contains 15 residues. The V and J ends lost 5 bases and 7 bases respectively, with 15 bases between them.